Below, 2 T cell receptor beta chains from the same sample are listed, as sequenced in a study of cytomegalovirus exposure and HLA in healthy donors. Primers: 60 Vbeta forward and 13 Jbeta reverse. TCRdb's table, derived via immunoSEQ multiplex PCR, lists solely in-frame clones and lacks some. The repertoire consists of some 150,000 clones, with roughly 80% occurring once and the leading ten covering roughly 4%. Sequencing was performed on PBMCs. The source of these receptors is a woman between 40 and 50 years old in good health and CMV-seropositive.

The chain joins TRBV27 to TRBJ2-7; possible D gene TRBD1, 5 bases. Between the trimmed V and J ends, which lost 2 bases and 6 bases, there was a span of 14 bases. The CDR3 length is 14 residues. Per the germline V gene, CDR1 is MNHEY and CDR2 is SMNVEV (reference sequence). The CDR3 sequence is CASSLGQGEGEQYF. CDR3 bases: TGTGCCAGCAGTTTAGGGCAGGGTGAAGGCGAGCAGTACTTC.

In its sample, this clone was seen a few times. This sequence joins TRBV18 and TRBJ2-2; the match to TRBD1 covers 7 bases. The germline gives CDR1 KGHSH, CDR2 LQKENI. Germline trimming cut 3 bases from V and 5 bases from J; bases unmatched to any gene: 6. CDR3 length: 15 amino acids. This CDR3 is CASSPRQGWTGELFF. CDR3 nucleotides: TGTGCCAGCTCACCGCGACAGGGATGGACCGGGGAGCTGTTTTTT.